The rows below give T cell receptor beta chains drawn from one sample of a study of CD8 T cells in Susac syndrome. TCRdb ran MiXCR on the immunoSEQ multiplex PCR reads and lists one entry per CDR3 protein. The table shows 55,000 to 80,000 distinct CDR3 sequences, with just over 90% occurring only once. The sequenced material came from CD4+ T cells from PBMCs. The receptor set was obtained from a human donor with Susac syndrome. Each CDR3 is given with its conserved first and last residue. D genes are given only for firm matches. A clone size is listed for some rows: how often the clone was seen (once, few, many), or a class if it is expanded.

D gene: NA; J gene: TRBJ1-1; clone size: NA; V gene: TRBV9; CDR3 protein: CASSVRPGAGTEAFF; CDR3 DNA: TGTGCCAGCAGCGTACGCCCCGGGGCGGGCACTGAAGCTTTCTTT
D gene: TRBD1; J gene: TRBJ2-5; clone size: NA; V gene: TRBV5-8; CDR3 protein: CASIFRTGRRGTQYF; CDR3 DNA: TGTGCCAGCATCTTTAGGACAGGGAGAAGAGGGACCCAGTACTTC
D gene: TRBD1; J gene: TRBJ2-3; clone size: NA; V gene: TRBV2; CDR3 protein: CASSSDRGITDTQYF; CDR3 DNA: TGTGCCAGCAGTTCCGACAGGGGGATCACAGATACGCAGTATTTT
D gene: NA; J gene: TRBJ1-2; clone size: NA; V gene: TRBV5-1; CDR3 protein: CASSYRTPTIDGYTF; CDR3 DNA: TGCGCCAGCAGCTACAGAACCCCCACTATAGATGGCTACACCTTC
D gene: NA; J gene: TRBJ2-2; clone size: NA; V gene: TRBV7-3; CDR3 protein: CASSFGDLSGELFF; CDR3 DNA: TGTGCCAGCAGCTTCGGGGATCTTTCCGGGGAGCTGTTTTTT
D gene: TRBD1; J gene: TRBJ2-7; clone size: NA; V gene: TRBV29-1; CDR3 protein: CSVTGTGQYEQYF; CDR3 DNA: TGCAGCGTTACCGGGACAGGGCAATACGAGCAGTACTTC
D gene: TRBD1; J gene: TRBJ1-6; clone size: NA; V gene: TRBV28; CDR3 protein: CASSKAGTGTNSPLHF; CDR3 DNA: TGTGCCAGCAGCAAAGCCGGGACAGGTACAAATTCACCCCTCCACTTT
D gene: NA; J gene: TRBJ2-7; clone size: NA; V gene: TRBV18; CDR3 protein: CASSPPGRSYEQYF; CDR3 DNA: TGTGCCAGCTCACCCCCCGGACGGTCCTACGAGCAGTACTTC
D gene: TRBD1; J gene: TRBJ1-6; clone size: NA; V gene: TRBV3-1; CDR3 protein: CASSQDNRGLSPLHF; CDR3 DNA: TGTGCCAGCAGCCAAGATAACAGGGGACTGTCACCCCTCCACTTT
D gene: TRBD1; J gene: TRBJ1-2; clone size: NA; V gene: TRBV6-5; CDR3 protein: CASSTPTGDGYTF; CDR3 DNA: TGTGCCAGCAGTACACCGACAGGGGATGGCTACACCTTC
D gene: NA; J gene: TRBJ2-5; clone size: NA; V gene: TRBV7-9; CDR3 protein: CASSAENQETQYF; CDR3 DNA: TGTGCCAGCAGCGCCGAGAACCAAGAGACCCAGTACTTC
D gene: TRBD1; J gene: TRBJ1-1; clone size: NA; V gene: TRBV3-1; CDR3 protein: CASRQRTGVEAFF; CDR3 DNA: TGTGCCAGCAGACAAAGGACAGGAGTTGAAGCTTTCTTT
D gene: TRBD1; J gene: TRBJ1-5; clone size: NA; V gene: TRBV18; CDR3 protein: CASSPGTGYSTQHF; CDR3 DNA: TGTGCCAGCTCACCGGGGACAGGGTACAGTACCCAGCATTTT
D gene: NA; J gene: TRBJ1-1; clone size: NA; V gene: TRBV9; CDR3 protein: CASSPGANTEAFF; CDR3 DNA: TGTGCCAGCAGCCCCGGGGCAAACACTGAAGCTTTCTTT
D gene: NA; J gene: TRBJ2-1; clone size: NA; V gene: TRBV10-3; CDR3 protein: CAIRTGTGIGEQFF; CDR3 DNA: TGTGCCATCAGAACCGGGACCGGCATCGGAGAGCAGTTCTTC
D gene: TRBD1; J gene: TRBJ2-7; clone size: once; V gene: TRBV7-2; CDR3 protein: CASSLPRYRTGYEQYF; CDR3 DNA: TGTGCCAGCAGCCTACCCCGCTACAGGACAGGGTACGAGCAGTACTTC
D gene: TRBD1; J gene: TRBJ1-2; clone size: NA; V gene: TRBV28; CDR3 protein: CASSLGQGATGYGYTF; CDR3 DNA: TGTGCCAGCAGTCTGGGACAGGGGGCTACGGGCTATGGCTACACCTTC
D gene: NA; J gene: TRBJ2-7; clone size: NA; V gene: TRBV6-2/TRBV6-3; CDR3 protein: CASSDDSWLHEQYF; CDR3 DNA: TGTGCCAGCAGTGACGACAGCTGGTTGCACGAGCAGTACTTC
D gene: NA; J gene: TRBJ1-2; clone size: NA; V gene: TRBV30; CDR3 protein: CAWNLGSGIANYGYTF; CDR3 DNA: TGTGCCTGGAATCTAGGCTCAGGGATTGCTAACTATGGCTACACCTTC
D gene: NA; J gene: TRBJ2-5; clone size: NA; V gene: TRBV7-2; CDR3 protein: CASSSFRGRETQYF; CDR3 DNA: TGTGCCAGCAGCTCCTTCAGAGGCCGGGAGACCCAGTACTTC
D gene: NA; J gene: TRBJ2-5; clone size: NA; V gene: TRBV29-1; CDR3 protein: CSGIPGLIQETQYF; CDR3 DNA: TGCAGCGGAATACCGGGACTCATCCAAGAGACCCAGTACTTC
D gene: NA; J gene: TRBJ2-7; clone size: NA; V gene: TRBV6-1; CDR3 protein: CASSSGRRAHEQYF; CDR3 DNA: TGTGCCAGCAGTTCGGGACGGAGGGCCCACGAGCAGTACTTC
D gene: NA; J gene: TRBJ1-2; clone size: NA; V gene: TRBV7-2; CDR3 protein: CASSYMRNYGYTF; CDR3 DNA: TGTGCCAGCAGCTACATGCGGAACTATGGCTACACCTTC
D gene: NA; J gene: TRBJ2-1; clone size: NA; V gene: TRBV4-2; CDR3 protein: CASSQDHGGPGFF; CDR3 DNA: TGTGCCAGCAGCCAAGATCATGGGGGCCCGGGGTTCTTC